This is a list of T cell receptor beta chains from one sample in a study of control samples from healthy donors and cancer patients. Sequenced by immunoSEQ multiplex PCR; TCRdb stores in-frame clones only, minus some. The sample gives approximately 100,000 clones, approximately 90% of which show up once; under 20% is in the top ten. The sample was blood. All receptors derive from a woman aged 45-60 years in good health. CDR3s include the opening cysteine and the closing phenylalanine or tryptophan. A D gene is named only where the DNA matches it firmly. The size field is filled for only some rows; it gives once, few, many or a size class.

clone_size	v_call	j_call	d_call	cdr3_length	cdr3_nt	cdr3_aa
.	TRBV13	TRBJ1-6	.	16	TGTGCCAGCAGCAGCAGATCCTTGGGAGCCGATTCACCCCTCCACTTT	CASSSRSLGADSPLHF
.	TRBV9	TRBJ2-3	.	14	TGTGCCAGCAGCGGGGGCAGAAGCACAGATACGCAGTATTTT	CASSGGRSTDTQYF
.	TRBV7-8	TRBJ2-7	.	12	TGTGCCAGCAAAGATGGGGTCTACGAACAGTACTTC	CASKDGVYEQYF
.	TRBV6-1	TRBJ2-2	TRBD2	16	TGTGCCAGCAGTGGTCTAGCGGGAGGGCGGAACGGGGAGCTGTTTTTT	CASSGLAGGRNGELFF
.	TRBV19	TRBJ1-1	TRBD1	15	TGTGCCAGTAGTATAGTTGGGGACAGCACGAATGAAGCTTTCTTT	CASSIVGDSTNEAFF
.	TRBV2	TRBJ2-1	.	12	TGTGCCAGCAGCGGGGGACTTGGTGAGCAGTTCTTC	CASSGGLGEQFF
.	TRBV28	TRBJ2-6	TRBD1	17	TGTGCCAGCAGGCCGGGACAGGTTGGCTCTGGGGCCAACGTCCTGACTTTC	CASRPGQVGSGANVLTF
.	TRBV5-1	TRBJ1-4	TRBD1	15	TGCGCCAGCAGCTTGGCCGGGACAGGGGTTGAAAAACTGTTTTTT	CASSLAGTGVEKLFF
once	TRBV19	TRBJ1-2	TRBD1	15	TGTGCCAGTGACCCTGGACAGGGCGTAAACTATGGCTACACCTTC	CASDPGQGVNYGYTF
.	TRBV6-6	TRBJ2-4	.	16	TGTGCCAGCAGTTTATCACAAGCCTGGGCCAAAAACATTCAGTACTTC	CASSLSQAWAKNIQYF
.	TRBV5-6	TRBJ2-2	TRBD2	18	TGTGCCAGCAGCCCATCTCTATGGAGCGGGAGCGTCACCGGGGAGCTGTTTTTT	CASSPSLWSGSVTGELFF
.	TRBV7-3	TRBJ2-2	.	15	TGTGCCAGCAGCATAGACTCCTCGGGCACCGGGGAGCTGTTTTTT	CASSIDSSGTGELFF